Here is one T cell receptor (beta chain) with its context. This record belongs to a study of T cells in Graves' hyperthyroidism and ophthalmopathy. This CDR3 has 14 amino acids. In germline, CDR1 is SNHLY, CDR2 FYNNEI. V was trimmed by 5 bases and J by 1 base, leaving 11 bases between them. Amplification yielded TCR beta CDR3 regions, with RNA transcripts as the source. The HTBI set primed first-round TCR CDR3 RT-PCR. One entry per CDR3 protein results from TCRdb running MiXCR on the multiplex PCR reads. Altogether 350,000 or so distinct CDR3 sequences are present, 21% being singletons, with the ten largest covering over 45%.

The source is a woman between 45 and 65 years old with Graves' hyperthyroidism. Sample: blood. The V call is TRBV2, the J call TRBJ1-1; TRBD1 is a possible D gene (5 bases). CDR3 amino acids: CASSYGHPNTEAFF. CDR3 nucleotides: TGTGCCAGCAGTTACGGACACCCGAACACTGAAGCTTTCTTT.